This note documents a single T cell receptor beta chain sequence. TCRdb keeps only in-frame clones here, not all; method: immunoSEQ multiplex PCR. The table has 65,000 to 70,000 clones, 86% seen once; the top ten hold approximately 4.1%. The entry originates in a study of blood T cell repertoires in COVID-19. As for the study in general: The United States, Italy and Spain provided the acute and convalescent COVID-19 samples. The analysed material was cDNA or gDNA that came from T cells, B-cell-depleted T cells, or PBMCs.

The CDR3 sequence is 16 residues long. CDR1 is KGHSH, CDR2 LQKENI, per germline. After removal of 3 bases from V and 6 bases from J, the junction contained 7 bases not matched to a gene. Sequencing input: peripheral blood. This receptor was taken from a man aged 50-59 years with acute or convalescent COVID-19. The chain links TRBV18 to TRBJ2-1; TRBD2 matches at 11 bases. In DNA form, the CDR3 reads TGTGCCAGCTCACCCTTTAGCGGGGGGGCCCGCAATGAGCAGTTCTTC. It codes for CASSPFSGGARNEQFF.